These T cell receptor beta chains were read from a single sample in a study of blood T cell repertoires in COVID-19. Clones were sequenced by immunoSEQ multiplex PCR, and TCRdb holds only the in-frame ones, with some missing. The profile covers roughly 100,000 clones, with over 80% appearing a single time and roughly 15% taken by the ten largest. The sequencing input was peripheral blood. The receptors were sampled from a man aged 50 to 60 with acute or convalescent COVID-19. CDR3s include the opening cysteine and the closing phenylalanine or tryptophan. Each record gives: D gene, V gene, J gene, clone size, CDR3 DNA, CDR3 protein. D genes are given only for firm matches. For some rows the clone size is stated as once, few or many, or as a class when expanded; others skip it.

>-|TRBV10-3|TRBJ2-1|-
TGTGCCATTCGAGGGGGATCCTTGGGTGAGCAGTTCTTC
CAIRGGSLGEQFF
>TRBD2|TRBV7-9|TRBJ2-5|-
TGTGCCAGCAGCCCTACTAGCGGGAGCCCTATGGAGACCCAGTACTTC
CASSPTSGSPMETQYF
>-|TRBV4-1|TRBJ2-2|-
TGCGCCAGCAGCCAACGGGGAGGTTATACCGGGGAGCTGTTTTTT
CASSQRGGYTGELFF
>-|TRBV12-3/TRBV12-4|TRBJ2-3|-
TGTGCCAGCAGCCCGGGAGCCCTGGTGTATTTT
CASSPGALVYF
>-|TRBV30|TRBJ2-7|-
TGTGCCTGGAGTCTCGGCTACGAGCAGTACTTC
CAWSLGYEQYF
>TRBD2|TRBV2|TRBJ2-1|-
TGTGCCAGACAAAAAACTAGCGGGAGGGTTGTTGAGCAGTTCTTC
CARQKTSGRVVEQFF
>TRBD2|TRBV27|TRBJ2-1|-
TGTGCCAGCTCCGGGACTAGCGGGAGATTTTGGGGCAATGAGCAGTTCTTC
CASSGTSGRFWGNEQFF
>TRBD2|TRBV29-1|TRBJ2-5|-
TGCAGCGTGGGACTAGCGGGAGTAAGCGGGACCCAGTACTTC
CSVGLAGVSGTQYF
>-|TRBV11-2|TRBJ1-1|-
TGTGCCAGCAGCTTAGGTCCAGAGGTCGGAGGAGCTTTCTTT
CASSLGPEVGGAFF
>-|TRBV3-1/TRBV3-2|TRBJ1-5|-
TGTGCCAGCAGCCAAGGAGGTTTCCAGCCCCAGCATTTT
CASSQGGFQPQHF
>TRBD2|TRBV9|TRBJ2-3|-
TGTGCCAGCACGGGGACTAGCGGGGGGTCCAGCGCGCAGTATTTT
CASTGTSGGSSAQYF
>-|TRBV6-5|TRBJ1-5|-
TGTGCCAGCAGCCCCAGTAAGCAGCCCCAGCATTTT
CASSPSKQPQHF
>TRBD1|TRBV27|TRBJ2-7|-
TGTGCCAGCAGTTTAGAGGGGGCCCCGTACACCTACGAGCAGTACTTC
CASSLEGAPYTYEQYF
>TRBD2|TRBV4-1|TRBJ2-1|-
TGCGCCAGCAGCCCCCTCCCTAGCGGGACCTACAATGAGCAGTTCTTC
CASSPLPSGTYNEQFF
>-|TRBV11-2|TRBJ1-1|-
TGTGCCAGCAGACCTTACGGGAGGGGCACTGAAGCTTTCTTT
CASRPYGRGTEAFF
>-|TRBV7-9|TRBJ2-5|-
TGTGCCAGCAGCTCCGGAGAAGTTGGGGAGACCCAGTACTTC
CASSSGEVGETQYF
>TRBD1|TRBV14|TRBJ1-2|-
TGTGCCAGCAGCCAGAGACAGGGGCTCCCCGGGGGAGGCTACACCTTC
CASSQRQGLPGGGYTF
>TRBD1|TRBV6-4|TRBJ1-4|-
TGTGCCAGCAGTGAGGTCGGGACAGTTAATGAAAAACTGTTTTTT
CASSEVGTVNEKLFF
>TRBD1|TRBV3-1/TRBV3-2|TRBJ2-7|-
TGTGCCAGCAGCCCCTACCGGGACAGGGAGATCGAGCAGTACTTC
CASSPYRDREIEQYF
>-|TRBV6-6|TRBJ1-1|-
TGTGCCAGCACCCAGGGAACTGAAGCTTTCTTT
CASTQGTEAFF
>TRBD2|TRBV4-1|TRBJ2-2|-
TGCGCCAGCAGCCAAGATCCTAGCGGGGACACCGGGGAGCTGTTTTTT
CASSQDPSGDTGELFF
>-|TRBV28|TRBJ2-2|-
TGTGCCAGCAGAGAGGATCGGACCGGGGAGCTGTTTTTT
CASREDRTGELFF
>TRBD1|TRBV5-1|TRBJ2-7|-
TGCGCCAGCAGCTTGGTGGGACAGGGGGCCTACGAGCAGTACTTC
CASSLVGQGAYEQYF
>TRBD2|TRBV15|TRBJ2-2|-
TGTGCCACCAGCCCCAGACTAGCGGGAGCCGGGGAGCTGTTTTTT
CATSPRLAGAGELFF
>-|TRBV15|TRBJ2-1|-
TGTGCCACCAGCAGCCAAGGCGGTGATGAGCAGTTCTTC
CATSSQGGDEQFF
>-|TRBV3-1/TRBV3-2|TRBJ2-6|-
TGTGCCAGCAGCCAAGGATTGGGGGCAACTGGGGCCAACGTCCTGACTTTC
CASSQGLGATGANVLTF
>-|TRBV5-4|TRBJ1-1|few
TGTGCCAGCAGCTTGGTAACAGGCGCAAGCACTGAAGCTTTCTTT
CASSLVTGASTEAFF
>TRBD2|TRBV6-1|TRBJ2-5|-
TGTGCCAGCAGTGAAATCCTAGCGGGAGTAGAGACCCAGTACTTC
CASSEILAGVETQYF
>-|TRBV27|TRBJ2-4|-
TGTGCCAGCATCGGGACACACAAAAACATTCAGTACTTC
CASIGTHKNIQYF
>TRBD2|TRBV27|TRBJ2-3|-
TGTGCCAGCAGTTTCTCTAGCGGGATTGGGGATACGCAGTATTTT
CASSFSSGIGDTQYF
>TRBD2|TRBV2|TRBJ2-5|-
TGTGCCAGCAGGCCCGGTTTCTCCGGCGGGGGGAGACAAGAGACCCAGTACTTC
CASRPGFSGGGRQETQYF
>TRBD1|TRBV28|TRBJ1-1|-
TGTGCCAGCTCCCGACAGGGGGGATGGAACACTGAAGCTTTCTTT
CASSRQGGWNTEAFF
>TRBD2|TRBV18|TRBJ2-1|-
TGTGCCAGCTCACTAGGCGGGAGCTCCTACAATGAGCAGTTCTTC
CASSLGGSSYNEQFF
>-|TRBV28|TRBJ1-1|-
TGTGCCAGCAGTACAGCCCTAGAAGCTTTCTTT
CASSTALEAFF
>-|TRBV7-9|TRBJ1-3|-
TGTGCCAGCAGCGAATGGGTCCGGAGGGCTGGAAACACCATATATTTT
CASSEWVRRAGNTIYF
>-|TRBV6-4|TRBJ2-7|-
TGTGCCAGCAGGGAACCTGAGGGGGGGGCCTACGAGCAGTACTTC
CASREPEGGAYEQYF
>TRBD1|TRBV27|TRBJ1-5|-
TGTGCCAGCAGTCCTCTGGGACAGGGGAGGGGACAGCCCCAGCATTTT
CASSPLGQGRGQPQHF
>-|TRBV6-1|TRBJ2-7|once
TGTGCCAGCAGTGAACAGACTAGCTCCTACGAGCAGTACTTC
CASSEQTSSYEQYF
>-|TRBV7-2|TRBJ2-7|-
TGTGCCAGCAGCTTGTATCGGAGCTCCTACGAGCAGTACTTC
CASSLYRSSYEQYF
>-|TRBV14|TRBJ1-2|-
TGTGCCAGCAGCCACCCCACCGGTGGCTACACCTTC
CASSHPTGGYTF
>-|TRBV27|TRBJ2-2|-
TGTGCCAGCAGCATCCGCGGCACCGGGGAGCTGTTTTTT
CASSIRGTGELFF